The sequence of this T cell receptor (beta chain) was determined in a study of cytomegalovirus exposure and HLA in healthy donors. CDR1 and CDR2 from the germline V gene are SGHRS and YFSETQ. The CDR3 sequence is 13 residues long. Trimming left V 3 bases short and J 4 bases short, with 10 bases between. About this clone: Its antigen remains unidentified.

Amplification used 60 Vbeta primers and 13 Jbeta primers. The assay was immunoSEQ multiplex PCR, and TCRdb's table has in-frame clones only and misses some. Among about 150,000 clones listed, 60% to 85% were seen once. Study-wide points: Most subjects had HLA-A and HLA-B alleles reportedly predicted accurately by TCR beta sequences. Association of a missense DCLRE1C variant with TCR beta V- and J-gene trimming was reported in a later analysis. Under in vitro conditions, three CMV-associated chains were confirmed as specific for CMV antigens.

Sequencing input: PBMCs. The source of this sequence is a man aged 35-49 years in good health and CMV-seropositive. The rearrangement joins TRBV5-1 to TRBJ2-5; D uncertain. The CDR3 region has the DNA TGCGCCAGCAGCTCGGGTGGCGGAGAGACCCAGTACTTC. Its protein is CASSSGGGETQYF. Based on the CDR3 plus reference TRBV5-1 and TRBJ2-5, the full variable domain is KAGVTQTPRYLIKTRGQQVTLSCSPISGHRSVSWYQQTPGQGLQFLFEYFSETQRNKGNFPGRFSGRQFSNSRSEMNVSTLELGDSALYLCASSSGGGETQYFGPGTRLLVL.